This T cell receptor (beta chain) was sequenced during a study of cytomegalovirus exposure and HLA in healthy donors (dated by TCRdb to the late 2010s). Background for the entire study: According to an earlier analysis of around 600 of the donors, 150 million to 200 million T cells yielded over 90 million unique TCR beta sequences and about 300 Gb of sequence data. Genome-wide SNP genotypes for about 65% of the roughly 700 donors were used in a later genetic analysis, which treated that subset as a discovery cohort. HLA typing covered class I and class II loci at four-digit resolution. The T cell repertoires of several hundred subjects were profiled by immunosequencing and related to cytomegalovirus serostatus. Rather than drawing on any new phenotypic data, the later analysis identified candidate immune exposures from TCR beta sequences and the way those sequences occurred across donors. An early release that covered approximately 600 HLA-typed donors contained approximately 300 gigabases of sequencing data and 70 million to 100 million unique TCR sequences. To predict cytomegalovirus infection status, the study combined high-throughput TCR immunosequencing, statistical association of individual TCRs with disease status, and machine learning. The number of donors typed differed by locus, with about 620-630 for A, B, C, DRB1 and DQB1, more than 500 for DQA1, under 610 for DPA1, and around 450 for DPB1. To decide whether each TCR beta V gene segment behaved as functional or pseudogenic, an earlier analysis of fewer than 750 of the donors relied on high-throughput TCR beta sequencing. To study patterns of TCR occurrence, a later analysis re-analyzed previously published TCR beta repertoires from more than 550 donors and added high-resolution HLA genotyping. Of the 398 genotyped donors, approximately 81% were placed in the genetic ancestry cluster associated with self-reported Caucasian donors. On average, 235,054 unique TCR beta nucleotide sequences were sequenced per donor among 300 to 500 genotyped donors of the cohort, with roughly 18% of those sequences being non-productive. Because of strong linkage in the cohort, roughly five DR-DQ haplotypes were treated as single units for association and clustering. All discovery cohort repertoires had been generated using a single sequencing platform. The study aimed to test whether cataloging public T cell receptors could reveal signatures of past pathogen exposure. Alongside the repertoire data, information on donor age, sex, ethnicity and CMV serostatus was compiled. A separate validation cohort of about 110 different subjects was used in addition to the 666-subject first cohort.

Overall study outcomes, separate from this receptor: A further reported finding was that TCR beta sequences accurately predicted the HLA-A and HLA-B alleles for most subjects in the first cohort. V-gene and J-gene trimming of TCR beta chains was associated with a missense DCLRE1C variant in a later genetic analysis, and the association was replicated in an independent cohort. When HLA alleles, especially DR and DQ, strongly co-occurred, attributing TCR associations to individual alleles was difficult. Most CMV-associated TCR beta chains appeared to be HLA-restricted in a later analysis, and the HLA associations seemed to be driven largely by CMV exposure. The only immune exposure information available for the cohort was CMV serostatus. In a later analysis, HLA-associated TCR beta chains showed more clonal expansion and lower generation probabilities than non-associated chains that were equally common. In an earlier analysis of some 550 of the donors, most TCR beta V segments were observed in productive rearrangements about 90% or about 30% of the time, broadly matching IMGT annotations. A later analysis found that TCR association rates varied across HLA loci, with DRB1 alleles showing the most associated TCRs and HLA-C alleles the fewest. The authors suggested that the approach could potentially be extended to other disease states and immunological phenotypes. Linkage disequilibrium might explain the correlated functional status among segregating V segments, but an unknown experimental factor could not be excluded. This cohort had only TCR beta chains sequenced, and the lack of alpha or paired-chain data limited which features could be detected. At a false discovery rate of 0.05, a later analysis linked 15,000 to 20,000 TCR beta sequences to specific HLA alleles. According to a later genetic analysis, donors in an Asian-associated ancestry cluster had fewer N-insertions in productive TCRs than the approximately 670-donor mean. Because some donors lacked HLA typing at each locus, the association tests relied only on the typed subset. Most TCR sequences were observed very rarely across donors, whereas some public TCRs were present in many individuals. Sequencing depth was assumed to be roughly uniform across donors in the presence/absence analyses, though that assumption may not hold. A few of the identified cytomegalovirus-associated TCR beta chains were confirmed in vitro to be specific for cytomegalovirus antigens. The study listed 150 to 200 TCR beta chains as associated with cytomegalovirus. Cytomegalovirus status was reported to be diagnosed by the classifier with high specificity and sensitivity in both the original and validation cohorts. The sequencing pipeline was judged likely to have produced a cluster of highly shared sequence variants as a technical artifact. Because counts were too low, roughly 17 rarely observed V segments, including chromosome 9 orphons, were left out of the earlier analysis of over 550 of the donors. Several of the top co-occurrence clusters appeared to be linked to parvovirus B19, influenza, CMV and Epstein-Barr virus, according to a later analysis. Some IMGT-functional V segments, including TRBV6-2 and TRBV6-3, could not be told apart with the 87-base-pair reads, so those segments were excluded.

Receptor amplification or capture employed the immunoSEQ multiplex PCR assay. For the multiplex PCR, a mixture combining 60 forward primers for TCR Vbeta segments and 13 reverse primers for TCR Jbeta segments was used. The CDR3 region of rearranged TCR beta genes was amplified from genomic DNA by a multiplex PCR assay. The Illumina HiSeq System was used to sequence the amplified TCR beta libraries as 87-base-pair reads. In the paper's pipeline: In a later analysis, roughly 80 million unique TCR beta chains were counted across the 500 to 850 repertoires, and roughly 11 million of these chains were shared by at least two donors. A nearest-neighbor algorithm error-corrected the raw reads and collapsed the reads into unique sequences, merging closely related sequences to remove PCR and sequencing errors. To assign V, D and J gene segments, CDR3 sequences were aligned to IMGT reference sequences. For a sequence to be retained, a match of at least six nucleotides was required to both a V gene segment and a J gene segment. Rearrangements were called productive when the CDR3 lacked stop codons and stayed in frame with V and J; all others were non-productive. CDR3 was defined according to IMGT convention as the region running from the second conserved V-encoded cysteine to the conserved J-encoded phenylalanine. The earlier analysis of more than 450 of the donors excluded sequences that lacked an unambiguous match to a single V gene segment. An earlier analysis of 450 to 650 of the donors called V segments functional above 56.7% productive rearrangements and segregating when the between-donor standard deviation exceeded 5%. A statistical classification framework was developed to diagnose cytomegalovirus status using the catalog of TCR beta chain sequences. In a later analysis, V and J genes were assigned by comparing TCR nucleotide sequences against IMGT/GENE-DB human TR gene sequences. The TCRdist pipeline was used in a later analysis to assign CDR3 sequences and most-parsimonious VDJ recombination scenarios. A later analysis defined each TCR beta chain by its CDR3 amino acid sequence plus V-gene family, and excluded reads lacking a unique V-gene family. A later analysis removed several hundred highly shared, low-generation-probability nucleotide sequences to deal with suspected cross-contamination and a sequencing artifact. In a later analysis, a clonal expansion index for each public chain was calculated from normalized within-repertoire ranks of inferred template counts. In a later analysis, generation probabilities were computed using a VDJ recombination model fitted to out-of-frame rearrangements, and the results were checked against IGoR. In a later analysis, hypergeometric tests were used to score TCR-TCR, TCR-HLA and TCR-CMV co-occurrence, with a repertoire-size bias correction applied to TCR pairs. A later analysis estimated false discovery rates by permuting HLA or CMV assignments 20 times. In a later analysis, co-occurring TCRs were grouped with DBSCAN, and TCRdist sequence similarity was added when clustering was performed within HLA-allele-positive subsets. Repertoires with fewer than 30,000 or more than 120,000 public chains were left out of co-occurrence clustering, as were several repertoires with anomalous nucleotide sharing. TCRdb limited this immuneACCESS table to in-frame rearrangements with V and J called. A share of clones is missing; checked studies link under half to unresolved V genes, and the rest is unexplained. V, J and clone size reflect that table, while D and trimming were determined from the DNA. For this sample there are 95,000 to 100,000 clones; roughly four fifths appear just once. The ten largest clones add up to around 20% of the sample.

To note about this clone: Its target antigen remains unknown. The input lacks base qualities; no much larger clone sits a single base away.

From the cysteine through the phenylalanine, the CDR3 covers 14 amino acids. Just the 42-base CDR3 DNA is kept, in frame starting at base 1. V has 5 bases trimmed and J has 4 bases trimmed; junction bases matching no gene number 2. Based on the germline V gene, the CDR1 and CDR2 sequences are SNHLY and FYNNEI. The cohort comprised hundreds of healthy bone marrow donors. At the time of sampling, all cohort members were nominally healthy, though unrecorded immune exposures were likely present. The donor tested CMV seropositive and was one of the 289 seropositive cohort members. A peripheral blood sample was collected from each donor, and TCR beta sequencing was performed on peripheral blood mononuclear cells. Genomic DNA extraction from the blood cell samples was performed with the Qiagen DNeasy Blood Extraction Kit.

The chain employs TRBV2 and TRBJ2-7; 13 central bases correspond to TRBD2. This sequence was found in an older woman in good health and CMV-seropositive. The material sequenced was PBMCs. CDR3 loop: CASSPGLAGYEQYF. Read as DNA, the sequence is TGTGCCAGCAGTCCGGGACTAGCGGGATACGAGCAGTACTTC. The full variable domain, with segments outside the CDR3 supplied by the reference TRBV2 and TRBJ2-7 proteins, appears as EPEVTQTPSHQVTQMGQEVILRCVPISNHLYFYWYRQILGQKVEFLVSFYNNEISEKSEIFDDQFSVERPDGSNFTLKIRSTKLEDSAMYFCASSPGLAGYEQYFGPGTRLTVT.